This T cell receptor (beta chain) was identified in a study of cytomegalovirus exposure and HLA in healthy donors. Study outcomes and limitations: Another analysis was done later, and it associated 17,000 or so TCR beta sequences with HLA alleles at 0.05 false discovery rate. Most CMV-associated TCR beta chains were later found to appear HLA-restricted.

Germline CDR1 reads MGHRA; CDR2 reads YSYEKL. The CDR3 sequence is 15 residues long. The junction had 6 bases not matched to a gene; V was cut back by 1 base and J by 6 bases. A word on this clone: Its antigen remains unidentified.

PCR amplification relied on 60 Vbeta primers (plus 13 Jbeta primers). The table came from immunoSEQ multiplex PCR; TCRdb's copy has only in-frame clones and leaves some out. The sample lists around 100,000 clones, roughly 80% occurring once. J is TRBJ1-5 and V is TRBV4-1; 7 bases match TRBD1. The receptor comes from a female donor in good health and CMV-seropositive. Material for sequencing was PBMCs. CDR3 DNA: TGCGCCAGCAGCCAAGTAGGGCAGGGGGGTCAGCCCCAGCATTTT. It codes for CASSQVGQGGQPQHF.